The rows below give T cell receptor beta chains drawn from one sample of a study of CD8+ T cells in alopecia areata. Profiled with immunoSEQ multiplex PCR; TCRdb holds only in-frame clones, not every one. The sample gives 100,000 to 150,000 clones, 49% of which show up once; 15% to 20% is in the top ten. The source was CD8+ T cells sorted from blood, collected at week 0. These TCRs come from a human donor with alopecia areata. The CDR3 runs from the conserved cysteine through the conserved F or W. The D gene is left open where the match is weak. Size tells how often a clone was seen (once, few, many) or the class of an expanded clone, and some rows leave it out.

>NA|many|TRBV2|TRBJ2-1
TGTGCCAGCAGTGAAGTCAACTACAATGAGCAGTTCTTC
CASSEVNYNEQFF
>NA|few|TRBV13|TRBJ2-2
TGTGCCAGCAGCGCCCGGGACTCCAACACCGGGGAGCTGTTTTTT
CASSARDSNTGELFF
>TRBD2|NA|TRBV4-2|TRBJ2-2
TGTGCCAGCAGACCTTCCGGGACTAGAGTCGCGGACACCGGGGAGCTGTTTTTT
CASRPSGTRVADTGELFF
>NA|NA|TRBV27|TRBJ1-6
TGTGCCAGCACCGCCGGAGGGCCCCTCCACTTT
CASTAGGPLHF
>NA|few|TRBV6-6|TRBJ2-4
TGTGCCAGCGGATCGGAGGTGGGAGCCAAAAACATTCAGTACTTC
CASGSEVGAKNIQYF
>TRBD1|NA|TRBV13|TRBJ1-2
TGTGCCAGCAGCCAAGGACAGGGCTATGGCTACACCTTC
CASSQGQGYGYTF
>NA|NA|TRBV27|TRBJ2-7
TGTGCCAGCGTGGGACCCTTCGGGGAGCAGTACTTC
CASVGPFGEQYF
>NA|NA|TRBV27|TRBJ1-2
TGTGCCAGCAGTCCCTCGGTCTTAGGGGTTTGGTATGGCTACACCTTC
CASSPSVLGVWYGYTF
>NA|NA|TRBV5-6|TRBJ2-7
TGTGCCAGCAGCTTGGGTTCCCTTCGGCACGAGCAGTACTTC
CASSLGSLRHEQYF
>NA|once|TRBV7-8|TRBJ2-5
TGTGCCAGCAGCTCTTTGGTGGAAGAGACCCAGTACTTC
CASSSLVEETQYF
>TRBD1|once|TRBV30|TRBJ2-7
TGTGCCTGGGGACAGGGAGTCTACGAGCAGTACTTC
CAWGQGVYEQYF
>NA|NA|TRBV2|TRBJ1-2
TGTGCCAGCAGTGGCAGGGACCTTTTGTTGGGCTACACCTTC
CASSGRDLLLGYTF
>NA|NA|TRBV12-5|TRBJ1-1
TGTGCTAGTGGCTTCAGGGGTGCCGAAGCTTTCTTT
CASGFRGAEAFF
>NA|few|TRBV29-1|TRBJ2-7
TGCAGCGGACTCTGGGCAGGGGCCTACGAGCAGTACTTC
CSGLWAGAYEQYF
>TRBD2|NA|TRBV10-3|TRBJ2-2
TGTGCCATCAGTGAGTCGGGCGCGGGGGGACGCACCGGGGAGCTGTTTTTT
CAISESGAGGRTGELFF
>NA|NA|TRBV27|TRBJ1-1
TGTGCCAGCAGTTTATACGGGAGGATGAACACTGAAGCTTTCTTT
CASSLYGRMNTEAFF
>TRBD1|NA|TRBV5-6|TRBJ1-2
TGTGCCAGCAGCTTGGCCGGGACAGGGGTCTATGGCTACACCTTC
CASSLAGTGVYGYTF
>TRBD1|few|TRBV2|TRBJ1-1
TGTGCCAGCAGTGCCCCAGGGGGGAACACTGAAGCTTTCTTT
CASSAPGGNTEAFF
>TRBD1|few|TRBV9|TRBJ2-7
TGTGCCAGCAGCGTAGGGGACAGGGGTTACGAGCAGTACTTC
CASSVGDRGYEQYF
>NA|NA|TRBV19|TRBJ2-1
TGTGCCAGTAGTATAGGGTACAATGAGCAGTTCTTC
CASSIGYNEQFF
>TRBD1|NA|TRBV30|TRBJ2-2
TGTGCCTGGGTAGGGACAGGGGGCCGGAACACCGGGGAGCTGTTTTTT
CAWVGTGGRNTGELFF
>NA|NA|TRBV9|TRBJ1-1
TGTGCCAGCAGCGTAGGAGGTCGCACTGAAGCTTTCTTT
CASSVGGRTEAFF
>NA|NA|TRBV30|TRBJ1-1
TGTGCCTGGACCCCGGGGGGCACTGAAGCTTTCTTT
CAWTPGGTEAFF
>NA|medium-sized|TRBV7-9|TRBJ1-5
TGTGCCAGCAGCTCATCCGGGGCCGGCGATCAGCCCCAGCATTTT
CASSSSGAGDQPQHF
>NA|few|TRBV4-3|TRBJ1-6
TGCGCCAGCAGCCAAGGAGGTCGGATTGATTCACCCCTCCACTTT
CASSQGGRIDSPLHF
>NA|NA|TRBV7-9|TRBJ2-1
TGTGCCAGCTGCCCCAGGGAGAGCTCCTACAATGAGCAGTTCTTC
CASCPRESSYNEQFF
>NA|few|TRBV29-1|TRBJ1-1
TGCAGCGTTGAAGAGGGGGTAAACACTGAAGCTTTCTTT
CSVEEGVNTEAFF
>NA|NA|TRBV30|TRBJ1-1
TGTGCCTGGGACCCGGCTTGGGGACCTGAAGCTTTCTTT
CAWDPAWGPEAFF
>NA|NA|TRBV27|TRBJ1-1
TGTGCCAGCAGTCCAAGGACAGCCCTGGGCACTGAAGCTTTCTTT
CASSPRTALGTEAFF
>NA|NA|TRBV5-1|TRBJ1-1
TGCGCCAGCAGCAACGACAGGGAAGCTTTCTTT
CASSNDREAFF
>NA|NA|TRBV9|TRBJ2-5
TGTGCCAGCAGCGTAGAGCCGGCGCAAGAGACCCAGTACTTC
CASSVEPAQETQYF
>TRBD2|few|TRBV4-1|TRBJ2-1
TGCGCCAGCAGCCAAGATCGGGCTAGCGGGGGGCCGGGTGAGCAGTTCTTC
CASSQDRASGGPGEQFF
>NA|NA|TRBV4-1|TRBJ2-2
TGCGCCAGCAGCCAATTTACGGGGGCCAACACCGGGGAGCTGTTTTTT
CASSQFTGANTGELFF
>TRBD1|NA|TRBV29-1|TRBJ2-5
TGCAGCGGCAGCTTGGGGACAGATCAAGAGACCCAGTACTTC
CSGSLGTDQETQYF
>TRBD1|once|TRBV4-1|TRBJ2-5
TGCGCCAGCAGCCAAGACAGGGGGGAGACCCAGTACTTC
CASSQDRGETQYF
>TRBD2|NA|TRBV4-1|TRBJ2-1
TGCGCCAGCAGCCATCCCGGGGGGGCGGACAATGAGCAGTTCTTC
CASSHPGGADNEQFF
>TRBD1|few|TRBV7-9|TRBJ2-2
TGTGCCAGCAGCCCACCGGGACAGGGGACTAACACCGGGGAGCTGTTTTTT
CASSPPGQGTNTGELFF
>NA|NA|TRBV11-2|TRBJ2-1
TGTGCCAGCAGCTCCCCCCGGGACGGATACAATGAGCAGTTCTTC
CASSSPRDGYNEQFF
>NA|few|TRBV5-1|TRBJ2-7
TGCGCCAGCGTCATGAGAGCAGGGGAGGGCGAGCAGTACTTC
CASVMRAGEGEQYF
>NA|few|TRBV6-5|TRBJ2-5
TGTGCCTCGAAGCGGGACATACAAGAGACCCAGTACTTC
CASKRDIQETQYF
>TRBD2|few|TRBV2|TRBJ2-3
TGTGCCAGCAGTGAAGAGGATAGCGGGGCTTCAGATACGCAGTATTTT
CASSEEDSGASDTQYF
>NA|NA|TRBV4-2|TRBJ1-1
TGTGCCAGCAGCCTTCAGACGGAGGGGAACACTGAAGCTTTCTTT
CASSLQTEGNTEAFF
>NA|NA|TRBV4-1|TRBJ2-1
TGCGCCAGCAGCCAAGATCCCATCGACAGCCCCTACAATGAGCAGTTCTTC
CASSQDPIDSPYNEQFF
>NA|few|TRBV4-1|TRBJ2-3
TGCGCCAGCAGCCACCCCAAGGGCACAGATACGCAGTATTTT
CASSHPKGTDTQYF
>NA|NA|TRBV11-2|TRBJ2-2
TGTGCCAGCAGCTTGGGTGTGACGGCAGCTAGCACCGGGGAGCTGTTTTTT
CASSLGVTAASTGELFF
>TRBD1|NA|TRBV30|TRBJ2-3
TGTGCCTGGAGTGTCGACAGGGGGCTCACAGATACGCAGTATTTT
CAWSVDRGLTDTQYF
>NA|NA|TRBV30|TRBJ1-2
TGTGCCTGGAGTGTACTTGAGGGGTCCAGCTATGGCTACACCTTC
CAWSVLEGSSYGYTF
>TRBD2|few|TRBV4-2|TRBJ2-5
TGTGCCAGCAGCCCTCTAGCGGGGGGGTTAGAGGAGACCCAGTACTTC
CASSPLAGGLEETQYF
>NA|NA|TRBV30|TRBJ2-7
TGTGCCTGGAGTGTAGCGTCGGCAGTCTACGAGCAGTACTTC
CAWSVASAVYEQYF
>NA|NA|TRBV25-1|TRBJ1-5
TGTGCCAGCAGTGAATTTCGGGGACAGCCCCAGCATTTT
CASSEFRGQPQHF
>NA|few|TRBV5-6|TRBJ1-6
TGTGCCAGCAGCTTTACGGCTGACAGCGTCAATTCACCCCTCCACTTT
CASSFTADSVNSPLHF
>NA|few|TRBV7-3|TRBJ2-1
TGTGCCAGCAGTCCGACCGGGGTCTCGGGGAATGAGCAGTTCTTC
CASSPTGVSGNEQFF
>NA|NA|TRBV5-4|TRBJ1-1
TGTGCCAGCAGCTTTACCCTAAACACTGAAGCTTTCTTT
CASSFTLNTEAFF
>TRBD1|NA|TRBV13|TRBJ2-7
TGTGCCAGCAGCAAATCGGGACAGGGGAACTACGAGCAGTACTTC
CASSKSGQGNYEQYF
>TRBD2|few|TRBV7-9|TRBJ2-1
TGTGCCAGCAGCTCGGGACTAGCGGATAATTACAATGAGCAGTTCTTC
CASSSGLADNYNEQFF
>NA|NA|TRBV6-6|TRBJ2-7
TGTGCCAGCAGTCCCTTGGGGCAGTCGGGGTACGAGCAGTACTTC
CASSPLGQSGYEQYF
>TRBD1|NA|TRBV6-5|TRBJ1-6
TGTGCCAGCAGTTACGGGCCCGGGACAGAGAATTCACCCCTCCACTTT
CASSYGPGTENSPLHF